This TCR beta chain was identified during a study of early T cells in non-severe SARS-CoV-2 infection. Study summary: Sequencing was performed on bulk RNA from unsorted whole blood, leaving chains unpaired.

Study-wide results and caveats: Matching against VDJdb likely underestimated virus-specific expansions, favoring anti-spike CD8.

This clonotype was counted at least ten times. Its antigen is not identified. Tagging with unique molecular identifiers was applied to individual cDNA molecules. TCRdb re-called the 5' RACE reads with MiXCR, one entry per CDR3 protein. The sample carries roughly 33,000 distinct CDR3 sequences, 4.5% to 6% recorded once. Trimming took 6 bases from V and 4 from J; bases not matched to a gene: 3. This CDR3 region has 13 residues. This chain connects TRBV12-3 or TRBV12-4 to TRBJ1-1; 9 nucleotides match TRBD1. Sequenced sample: whole blood. The sequence derives from an adult who was a healthcare worker with PCR-confirmed SARS-CoV-2 infection or an uninfected control (not recorded which). The CDR3 here is CASRGQGATEAFF. For the CDR3, the DNA is TGTGCCAGCAGGGGACAGGGCGCCACTGAAGCTTTCTTT.